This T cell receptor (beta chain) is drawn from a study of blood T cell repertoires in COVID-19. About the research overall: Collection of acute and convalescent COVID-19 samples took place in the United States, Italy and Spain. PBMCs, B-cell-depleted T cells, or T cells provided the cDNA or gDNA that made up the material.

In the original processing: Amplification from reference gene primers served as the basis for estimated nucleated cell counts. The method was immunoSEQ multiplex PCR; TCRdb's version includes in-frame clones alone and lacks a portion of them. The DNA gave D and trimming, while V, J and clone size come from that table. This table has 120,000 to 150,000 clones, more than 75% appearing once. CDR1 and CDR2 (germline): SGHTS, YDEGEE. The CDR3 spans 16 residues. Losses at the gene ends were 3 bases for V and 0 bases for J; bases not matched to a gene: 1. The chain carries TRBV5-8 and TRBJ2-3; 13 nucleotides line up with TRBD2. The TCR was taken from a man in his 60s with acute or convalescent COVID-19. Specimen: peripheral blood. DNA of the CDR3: TGTGCCAGCAGCTCGGGACTAGCGGGAAGCACAGATACGCAGTATTTT. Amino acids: CASSSGLAGSTDTQYF.